These 30 T cell receptor beta chains were sequenced from one sample in a study of Graves' ophthalmopathy and Graves' hyperthyroidism. RNA transcripts were the template, and TCR beta CDR3 regions were amplified from them. Second-round multiplex PCR came after a first-round RT-PCR that employed HTBI primers. TCRdb re-derived calls from the multiplex PCR reads in MiXCR, one entry per CDR3 protein. The sample lists 600,000 to 650,000 distinct CDR3 sequences; 22% were seen once. The sequencing input was peripheral blood. The receptor set was obtained from a woman aged 18-29 years with stable Graves' hyperthyroidism. Some clones in this sample may be carry-over from other donors' samples.

This clonotype was seen ten or more times. The chain links TRBV11-1 to TRBJ2-7; 9 bases match TRBD2. The CDR3 runs to 18 residues. The trim removed 5 bases at V and 2 bases at J, leaving 16 bases unmatched. Per germline, CDR1 SGHAT and CDR2 FQDESV (reference sequence). The CDR3: CASSMRGGLLLPTYEQYF. The CDR3 nucleotides are TGTGCCAGCAGCATGCGGGGGGGTCTCCTCTTACCCACCTACGAGCAGTACTTC.

Many counts were recorded for this clonotype. The gene calls are TRBV6-4 and TRBJ2-6; D unresolved. Deletions cut 5 bases from V and 0 bases from J, with 8 bases between. Per the germline V gene, CDR1 is MRHNA and CDR2 is SNTAGT. The length of the CDR3 is 15 residues. CDR3 in amino acids: CASSLTSSGANVLTF. The CDR3 DNA follows: TGTGCCAGCAGTCTAACAAGCTCTGGGGCCAACGTCCTGACTTTC.

This clonotype appeared a few times. CDR3 bases: TGTGCCAGCAGTTCTTCCCCAGGGGTTTACGAGGGCTACACCTTC. Amino acids: CASSSSPGVYEGYTF. This chain connects TRBV28 to TRBJ1-2; TRBD1 is a possible D gene (6 bases). The CDR3 runs to 15 residues. The germline gives CDR1 MDHEN, CDR2 SYDVKM. The V end lost 4 bases, the J end lost 8 bases, and 20 bases lay between the germline ends.

This clonotype was seen only a few times. The rearrangement joins TRBV6-1 to TRBJ2-5; D perhaps matches TRBD2 (5 bases). The germline V gene has CDR1 MNHNS and CDR2 SASEGT. This CDR3 has 11 residues. V was trimmed by 5 bases and J by 11 bases, leaving 12 bases between them. Here the CDR3 DNA reads TGTGCCAGCAGTATTCGGACTCAGCAGTACTTC. Its protein is CASSIRTQQYF.

This clonotype has a count of ten or more. The V and J genes are TRBV12-3 or TRBV12-4 and TRBJ2-7, with 8 bases that match TRBD2. This CDR3 comprises 12 residues. V trimming: 5 bases; J trimming: 5 bases; junction bases outside the gene matches: 2. For the CDR3, the DNA is TGTGCCAGCAGTAGTAGCGGGAACGAGCAGTACTTC. It encodes CASSSSGNEQYF.

Note on this clonotype: A much larger clone is a single base away; this may be a read error. The chain has TRBV15 and TRBJ2-2; D is perhaps TRBD2 (6 bases). The germline gives CDR1 LNHNV, CDR2 YYDKDF (reference sequence). The CDR3 runs to 16 residues. This chain's CDR3 is CATSRVSTWLGGELCF. The CDR3 DNA reads as TGTGCCACCAGCAGAGTCTCCACATGGTTGGGCGGGGAGCTGTGTTTT.

The chain employs TRBV28 and TRBJ2-5, with 8 bases identical to TRBD1. Germline V gene lookup returns CDR1 MDHEN and CDR2 SYDVKM. V dropped 6 bases and J dropped 4; count of bases not matched to a gene: 7. CDR3 length: 14 residues. The CDR3 sequence is CASSSRGLIETQYF. The DNA for the CDR3 is TGTGCCAGCAGCTCCAGGGGGCTCATAGAGACCCAGTACTTC.

With regard to this clonotype: It may be a read error: a sequence one base away is much more abundant. V usage is TRBV9 and J usage is TRBJ1-5; D is undetermined. The CDR3 sequence is 12 residues long. The germline V gene has CDR1 SGDLS and CDR2 YYNGEE. Trimming shortened V by 3 bases and J by 4 bases, and 5 bases separated the two germline ends. CDR3 in DNA: TGTGCCAGCAGCGCTAGGAATCAGCCCCAGCATTTT. Protein product: CASSARNQPQHF.

This clonotype was counted many times. V usage is TRBV20-1 and J usage is TRBJ1-1; no clear D. Germline CDR1 is DFQATT and CDR2 is SNEGSKA (reference sequence). The CDR3 sequence is 12 residues long. The ends were cut back, 3 bases at V and 0 bases at J, with 5 bases in the middle. As DNA, the CDR3 is TGCAGTGCTAGGACTATGAACACTGAAGCTTTCTTT. Protein: CSARTMNTEAFF.

This clonotype was seen at least ten times. The chain links TRBV7-9 to TRBJ2-7; D gene unclear. Germline values: CDR1 SEHNR, CDR2 FQNEAQ (reference sequence). Trimming took off 1 base at V and 3 bases at J, with 7 bases between the two ends. The CDR3 covers 13 residues. The CDR3 DNA reads as TGTGCCAGCAGCTTAGGAGGATTCTACGAGCAGTACTTC. Residues: CASSLGGFYEQYF.

In its sample, this clonotype was seen a few times. The chain has TRBV5-1 and TRBJ1-1; 9 bases are shared with TRBD1. The CDR3 has 15 residues. The germline V gene has CDR1 SGHRS and CDR2 YFSETQ. The junction had 10 bases not matched to a gene; V was cut back by 6 bases and J by 4 bases. CDR3 in DNA: TGCGCCAGCAACGTTACAGGGGGCGCGGGCACTGAAGCTTTCTTT. Translation gives CASNVTGGAGTEAFF.

This clonotype has only a few counts. The rearrangement links TRBV6-2 or TRBV6-3 to TRBJ1-1; D is possibly TRBD1 (5 bases). Per germline, CDR1 MNHEY and CDR2 SVGEGT. Trimming stripped 6 bases from V and 1 base from J, with 15 bases between. The CDR3 is 15 residues long. CDR3 loop: CASSNEGRGNTEAFF. The CDR3 region has the DNA TGTGCCAGCAGCAACGAGGGGCGCGGGAACACTGAAGCTTTCTTT.

The rearrangement links TRBV5-4 to TRBJ2-7; 8 bases match TRBD2. CDR1 is SGHNT, CDR2 YYREEE, per germline (reference sequence). V lost 0 bases, J lost 4 bases, and 6 bases stayed unmatched. The CDR3 is 15 residues long. CDR3 sequence reads: CASSLGAGASYEQYF. CDR3 coding DNA: TGTGCCAGCAGCTTGGGAGCGGGAGCATCGTACGAGCAGTACTTC.

This clonotype was seen only a few times. J is TRBJ2-7 and V is TRBV18, with D hard to call. The CDR3 has 15 residues. Trimming pared 3 bases from V and 4 bases from J, leaving 16 bases between. Per germline, CDR1 KGHSH and CDR2 LQKENI. In nucleotides, the CDR3 is TGTGCCAGCTCACCTTCAGCCGCCCCTTCTTACGAGCAGTACTTC. It specifies CASSPSAAPSYEQYF. The variable domain in full, with the rest retrieved from reference TRBV18 and TRBJ2-7, is NAGVMQNPRHLVRRRGQEARLRCSPMKGHSHVYWYRQLPEEGLKFMVYLQKENIIDESGMPKERFSAEFPKEGPSILRIQQVVRGDSAAYFCASSPSAAPSYEQYFGPGTRLTVT.

This chain connects TRBV20-1 to TRBJ2-2, with 7 positions matching TRBD2. Losses at the gene ends were 0 bases for V and 6 bases for J; bases not matched to a gene: 4. The length of the CDR3 is 14 residues. Germline values: CDR1 DFQATT, CDR2 SNEGSKA (reference sequence). The chain's CDR3 is CSARDPRGAGELFF. The CDR3, as DNA: TGCAGTGCTAGAGATCCCCGGGGGGCCGGGGAGCTGTTTTTT.

This clonotype was seen only a few times. The V call is TRBV15, the J call TRBJ2-2, with TRBD1 as a possible D gene (5 bases). V lost 3 bases, J lost 6 bases, and 17 bases lay in between. Germline V gene sequence: CDR1 LNHNV, CDR2 YYDKDF (reference sequence). There are 16 residues in the CDR3. CDR3 in DNA: TGTGCCACCAGCAGTCTAGGGGCCCCACGGGCCGGGGAGCTGTTTTTT. Protein sequence: CATSSLGAPRAGELFF. The variable domain in full, completed from reference TRBV15 and TRBJ2-2, reads DAMVIQNPRYQVTQFGKPVTLSCSQTLNHNVMYWYQQKSSQAPKLLFHYYDKDFNNEADTPDNFQSRRPNTSFCFLDIRSPGLGDTAMYLCATSSLGAPRAGELFFGEGSRLTVL.

The sample holds a few counts of this clonotype. The chain carries TRBV4-2 and TRBJ1-5, with 11 bases matching TRBD1. The CDR3 length is 17 residues. Germline V lookup: CDR1 LGHNA, CDR2 YNFKEQ. Unmatched junction bases numbered 1, after V lost 0 bases and J lost 0 bases. The DNA for the CDR3 is TGTGCCAGCAGCCAAGAGGGGACAGGGGGTAGCAATCAGCCCCAGCATTTT. Amino acids: CASSQEGTGGSNQPQHF.

This clonotype appeared many times. The rearrangement uses TRBV2 and TRBJ2-5; 11 bases agree with TRBD2. The CDR3 is made up of 15 amino acids. The ends lost 6 bases at V and 5 bases at J; junction bases unmatched: 8. Germline CDR1 is SNHLY and CDR2 is FYNNEI. The CDR3 is CASSAELAGVETQYF. As DNA, the CDR3 is TGTGCCAGCAGCGCCGAACTAGCGGGAGTGGAGACCCAGTACTTC. The full variable domain, completed using reference TRBV2 and TRBJ2-5, is EPEVTQTPSHQVTQMGQEVILRCVPISNHLYFYWYRQILGQKVEFLVSFYNNEISEKSEIFDDQFSVERPDGSNFTLKIRSTKLEDSAMYFCASSAELAGVETQYFGPGTRLLVL.

This clonotype was seen repeatedly, ten times or more. The chain carries TRBV7-2 and TRBJ1-3; a weak D match, TRBD1 (6 bases). The V end lost 2 bases, the J end lost 4 bases, and 9 bases lay between the germline ends. This CDR3 region has 14 residues. Per the germline V gene, CDR1 is SGHTA and CDR2 is FQGNSA. The CDR3 reads CASSLTGLGNTIYF. CDR3 in DNA: TGTGCCAGCAGCTTAACAGGGTTAGGAAACACCATATATTTT.

At least ten counts were recorded for this clonotype. The chain recombines TRBV11-2 with TRBJ2-5; 8 positions agree with TRBD1. The CDR3 runs to 15 residues. Germline CDR1 SGHAT, CDR2 FQNNGV. J was trimmed by 2 bases and V by 5 bases; bases with no gene match: 7. CDR3: CASSAGDRGQETQYF. The CDR3 nucleotides are TGTGCCAGCAGCGCGGGCGACAGGGGACAAGAGACCCAGTACTTC.

This clonotype was counted a few times. J is TRBJ2-4 and V is TRBV27, with TRBD1 matching over 7 bases. This CDR3 is built from 13 residues. The germline gives CDR1 MNHEY, CDR2 SMNVEV (reference sequence). V was pared by 4 bases and J by 10 bases, with 7 bases of the junction left unmatched. The CDR3 region is CASSSTTGLIQYF. The CDR3 nucleotides read TGTGCCAGCAGTTCTACGACAGGGTTGATTCAGTACTTC.

The chain recombines TRBV7-3 with TRBJ2-2; perhaps TRBD1 as D (6 bases). Germline CDR1 reads SGHTA; CDR2 reads FQGTGA. V shed 6 bases and J shed 1 base, with 15 bases lying between them. The CDR3 runs to 16 residues. DNA of the CDR3: TGTGCCAGCAGTCCGACAGGAAGCCTGAACACCGGGGAGCTGTTTTTT. Translated, it gives CASSPTGSLNTGELFF.

The chain uses TRBV6-2 or TRBV6-3 and TRBJ1-1; D gene unclear. The CDR3 length is 18 residues. Germline values: CDR1 MNHEY, CDR2 SVGEGT. Deletions cut 0 bases from V and 0 bases from J, with 17 bases between. The CDR3 DNA reads TGTGCCAGCAGTTACTCACCCAGAAATCAAAGAATGAACACTGAAGCTTTCTTT. The encoded protein is CASSYSPRNQRMNTEAFF.

This clonotype was observed many times. This sequence joins TRBV5-1 and TRBJ1-2; D possibly corresponds to TRBD1 (5 bases). Germline V CDR1 and CDR2: SGHRS, YFSETQ. This CDR3 has 15 amino acids. V lost 4 bases to trimming and J lost 3 bases, with 16 bases between them. This CDR3 reads CASSKRTKADYGYTF. For the CDR3, the DNA is TGCGCCAGCAGCAAAAGGACAAAAGCGGACTATGGCTACACCTTC.

In regard to this clonotype: A much larger clone differs by one base, so this may be a read error. The conserved phenylalanine or tryptophan normally closing the CDR3 is absent here, so this likely arose from a read error. The chain recombines TRBV6-5 with TRBJ1-1, with no clear D. Germline assignment: CDR1 MNHEY and CDR2 SVGAGI. Trimming took 0 bases from V and 9 from J, leaving 8 bases between them. The CDR3 contains 12 residues. CDR3 residues: CASSYSGGKAFL. The DNA of the CDR3 is TGTGCCAGCAGTTACTCGGGAGGTAAAGCTTTCCTT.

As DNA, the CDR3 is TGCAGCGCCTTAAAATTCGAGCAGTACTTC. Encoded protein: CSALKFEQYF. The chain employs TRBV29-1 and TRBJ2-7; D remains ambiguous. Germline V gene lookup returns CDR1 SQVTM and CDR2 ANQGSEA. Trimming stripped 7 bases from V and 6 bases from J, with 10 bases between. The CDR3 spans 10 residues.

The sample holds many counts of this clonotype. The J gene is TRBJ1-1, the V gene TRBV20-1; D not certain. The CDR3 loop spans 13 amino acids. With 3 bases removed from V and 4 bases from J, the gap between germline ends came to 12 bases. Germline lookup yields CDR1 DFQATT and CDR2 SNEGSKA (reference sequence). Here the CDR3 DNA reads TGCAGTGCTAGGTTAGTGAAGAGCACTGAAGCTTTCTTT. It yields the protein CSARLVKSTEAFF.

This clonotype was found a few times. This clone may be a read error of a much larger clone one base away. The chain recombines TRBV6-4 with TRBJ2-6; D gene uncertain. V dropped 2 bases and J dropped 0 bases, with 2 bases sitting between them. This CDR3 has 14 residues. Germline V gene sequence: CDR1 MRHNA, CDR2 SNTAGT. This chain's CDR3 is CASSDNSGANVLTF. CDR3 bases: TGTGCCAGCAGTGACAACTCTGGGGCCAACGTCCTGACTTTC.

Ten or more counts support this clonotype. The J gene is TRBJ2-5, the V gene TRBV6-1; 8 positions agree with TRBD2. CDR1 and CDR2 (germline): MNHNS, SASEGT. The CDR3 covers 15 residues. V shed 2 bases, J shed 2 bases, and the junction held 4 bases outside the gene matches. The CDR3 DNA is TGTGCCAGCAGTGAAAGGGCGGGGGGTCAAGAGACCCAGTACTTC. Translating gives CASSERAGGQETQYF.

This clonotype occurred many times. The rearrangement links TRBV11-2 to TRBJ2-5, with 7 positions matching TRBD2. V lost 1 base, J lost 5 bases, and 10 bases stayed unmatched. This CDR3 has 16 amino acids. Germline CDR1 SGHAT, CDR2 FQNNGV. CDR3 DNA sequence: TGTGCCAGCAGCTTAGTGGCGGGGGAGGTGCGGGAGACCCAGTACTTC. Translating gives CASSLVAGEVRETQYF.